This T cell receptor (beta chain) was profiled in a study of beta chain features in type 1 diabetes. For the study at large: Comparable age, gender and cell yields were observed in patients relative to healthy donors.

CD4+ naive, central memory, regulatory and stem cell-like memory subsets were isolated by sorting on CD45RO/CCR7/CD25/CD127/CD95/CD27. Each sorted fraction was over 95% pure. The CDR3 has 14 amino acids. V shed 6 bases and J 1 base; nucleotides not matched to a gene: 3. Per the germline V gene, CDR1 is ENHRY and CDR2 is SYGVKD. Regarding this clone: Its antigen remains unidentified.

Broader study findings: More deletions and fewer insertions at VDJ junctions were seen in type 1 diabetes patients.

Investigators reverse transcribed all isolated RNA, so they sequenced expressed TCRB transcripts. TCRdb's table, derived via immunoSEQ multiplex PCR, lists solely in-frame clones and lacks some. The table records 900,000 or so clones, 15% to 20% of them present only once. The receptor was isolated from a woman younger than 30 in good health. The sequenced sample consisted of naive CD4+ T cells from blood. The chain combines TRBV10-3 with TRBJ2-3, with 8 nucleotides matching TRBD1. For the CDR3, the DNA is TGTGCCATCAGCACGACAGGGGGCACAGATACGCAGTATTTT. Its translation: CAISTTGGTDTQYF.